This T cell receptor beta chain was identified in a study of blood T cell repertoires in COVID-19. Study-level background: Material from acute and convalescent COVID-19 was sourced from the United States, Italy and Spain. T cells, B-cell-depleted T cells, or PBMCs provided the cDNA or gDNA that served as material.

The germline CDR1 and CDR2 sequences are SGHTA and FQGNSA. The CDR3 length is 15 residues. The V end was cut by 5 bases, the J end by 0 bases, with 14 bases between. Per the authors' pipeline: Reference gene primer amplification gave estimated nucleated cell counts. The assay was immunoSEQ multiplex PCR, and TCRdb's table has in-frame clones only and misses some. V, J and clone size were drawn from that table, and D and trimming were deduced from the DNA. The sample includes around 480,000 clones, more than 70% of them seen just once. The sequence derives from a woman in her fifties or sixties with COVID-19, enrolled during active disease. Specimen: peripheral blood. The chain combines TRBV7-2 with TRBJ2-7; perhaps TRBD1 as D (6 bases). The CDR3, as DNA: TGTGCCAGCAGCAAAACCGGGACAAGCTCCTACGAGCAGTACTTC. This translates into CASSKTGTSSYEQYF.